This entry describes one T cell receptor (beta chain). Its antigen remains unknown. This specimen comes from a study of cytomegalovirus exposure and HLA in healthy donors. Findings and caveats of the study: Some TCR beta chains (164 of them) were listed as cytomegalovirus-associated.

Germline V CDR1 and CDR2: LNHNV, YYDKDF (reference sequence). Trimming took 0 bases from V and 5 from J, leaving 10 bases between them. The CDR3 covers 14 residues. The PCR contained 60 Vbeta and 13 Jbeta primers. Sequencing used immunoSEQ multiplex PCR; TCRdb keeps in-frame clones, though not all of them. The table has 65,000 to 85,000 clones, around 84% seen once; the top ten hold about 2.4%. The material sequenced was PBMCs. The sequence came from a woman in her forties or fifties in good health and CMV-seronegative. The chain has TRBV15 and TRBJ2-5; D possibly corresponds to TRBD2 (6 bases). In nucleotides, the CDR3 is TGTGCCACCAGCAGAGATGGAAGCGGGGAGACCCAGTACTTC. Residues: CATSRDGSGETQYF.